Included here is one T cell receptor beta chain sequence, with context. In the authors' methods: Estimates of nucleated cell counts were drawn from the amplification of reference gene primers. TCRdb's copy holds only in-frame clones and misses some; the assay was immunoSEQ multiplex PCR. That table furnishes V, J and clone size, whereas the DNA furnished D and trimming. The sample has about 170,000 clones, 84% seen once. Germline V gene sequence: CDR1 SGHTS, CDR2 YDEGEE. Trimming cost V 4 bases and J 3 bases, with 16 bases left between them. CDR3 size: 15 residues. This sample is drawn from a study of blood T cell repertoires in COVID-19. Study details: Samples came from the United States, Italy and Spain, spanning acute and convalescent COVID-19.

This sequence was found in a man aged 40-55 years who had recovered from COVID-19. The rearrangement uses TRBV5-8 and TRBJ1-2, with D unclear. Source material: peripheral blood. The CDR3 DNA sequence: TGTGCCAGCAGCCCGTTCGGGATTCGGGACTATGGCTACACCTTC. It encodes CASSPFGIRDYGYTF.